The 9 T cell receptor beta chains in this list originate from one sample, sequenced in a study of cytomegalovirus exposure and HLA in healthy donors. In the PCR, 60 Vbeta and 13 Jbeta primers were used. This table comes from immunoSEQ multiplex PCR, and its TCRdb copy is limited to in-frame clones, with some not included. The repertoire holds around 180,000 clones, with approximately 86% as singletons. The sequenced sample consisted of PBMCs. The source is a woman between 18 and 30 years old in good health and CMV-seronegative.

V and J are TRBV6-5 and TRBJ1-1; tentative D call: TRBD1 (5 bases). CDR1 MNHEY and CDR2 SVGAGI come from the germline V gene. The CDR3 totals 14 residues. Trimming cost V 6 bases and J 0 bases, with 11 bases left between them. CDR3 nucleotide sequence: TGTGCCAGCAGAAAGACAGTAATGAACACTGAAGCTTTCTTT. It codes for CASRKTVMNTEAFF.

This chain connects TRBV29-1 to TRBJ2-3; 8 nucleotides match TRBD1. The CDR3 spans 14 residues. CDR1 SQVTM and CDR2 ANQGSEA come from the germline V gene. The V and J ends lost 6 bases and 4 bases, in that order; junction bases with no gene match: 9. DNA of the CDR3: TGCAGCGTAAGGACAGGGTCTCCGTCAGATACGCAGTATTTT. Its translation is CSVRTGSPSDTQYF.

The count of this clone is one. This rearrangement joins TRBV19 to TRBJ1-2; TRBD1 agrees at 7 bases. In germline, CDR1 is LNHDA, CDR2 SQIVND (reference sequence). The CDR3 sequence is 13 residues long. J was trimmed by 7 bases and V by 2 bases; bases with no gene match: 4. Written as DNA, the CDR3 is TGTGCCAGTAGTATATCCACAGGGGTTGGCTACACCTTC. Its translation: CASSISTGVGYTF.

V and J are TRBV5-1 and TRBJ2-3; D might be TRBD2 (5 bases). The CDR3 has 16 residues. Trimming removed 4 bases at V and 0 bases at J, with 15 bases between. Germline CDR1 SGHRS, CDR2 YFSETQ. The CDR3: CASSLATRPSTDTQYF. In nucleotides, the CDR3 is TGCGCCAGCAGCCTAGCTACCCGCCCTAGCACAGATACGCAGTATTTT. The complete variable domain, with remaining parts taken from reference TRBV5-1 and TRBJ2-3, reads KAGVTQTPRYLIKTRGQQVTLSCSPISGHRSVSWYQQTPGQGLQFLFEYFSETQRNKGNFPGRFSGRQFSNSRSEMNVSTLELGDSALYLCASSLATRPSTDTQYFGPGTRLTVL.

This clone came up a few times. The chain uses TRBV7-2 and TRBJ1-4, with TRBD1 identical over 9 bases. Germline V gene lookup returns CDR1 SGHTA and CDR2 FQGNSA. The trim removed 5 bases at V and 8 bases at J, leaving 6 bases unmatched. CDR3 length: 14 residues. CDR3 region: CASSADRGSEKLFF. The CDR3 nucleotides are TGTGCCAGCAGCGCGGACAGGGGCTCGGAAAAACTGTTTTTT.

The V and J genes are TRBV4-1 and TRBJ2-3; D remains unclear. Germline CDR1 MGHRA, CDR2 YSYEKL. V was pared by 4 bases and J by 3 bases, with 8 bases between. The CDR3 is made up of 13 amino acids. The CDR3 DNA sequence: TGCGCCAGCAGCCCCACATCGACAGATACGCAGTATTTT. Translation gives CASSPTSTDTQYF.

The gene calls are TRBV11-3 and TRBJ1-2; TRBD1 is a possible D gene (5 bases). The germline V and J ends were trimmed by 5 bases and 8 bases, with 21 bases remaining between them. Germline V gives CDR1 SGHNT, CDR2 YENEEA. The CDR3 spans 15 residues. CDR3 in amino acids: CASSARQTNQGGYTF. The DNA of the CDR3 is TGTGCCAGCAGCGCCCGACAGACCAACCAAGGGGGCTACACCTTC.

This chain joins TRBV19 and TRBJ1-1; D is possibly TRBD1 (5 bases). The germline V gene has CDR1 LNHDA and CDR2 SQIVND (reference sequence). V lost 1 base to trimming and J lost 1 base, with 7 bases between them. This CDR3 has 14 residues. The CDR3 region has the DNA TGTGCCAGTAGTATAGTGGGGGGGAACACTGAAGCTTTCTTT. Its translation is CASSIVGGNTEAFF.

The rearrangement uses TRBV7-6 and TRBJ1-5, with D unclear. Germline V lookup: CDR1 SGHVS, CDR2 FNYEAQ. Trimming took 3 bases from V and 6 from J, leaving 9 bases between them. This CDR3 has 13 residues. CDR3 region: CASSLEGLQPQHF. The CDR3 coding sequence is TGTGCCAGCAGCTTGGAAGGACTTCAGCCCCAGCATTTT.